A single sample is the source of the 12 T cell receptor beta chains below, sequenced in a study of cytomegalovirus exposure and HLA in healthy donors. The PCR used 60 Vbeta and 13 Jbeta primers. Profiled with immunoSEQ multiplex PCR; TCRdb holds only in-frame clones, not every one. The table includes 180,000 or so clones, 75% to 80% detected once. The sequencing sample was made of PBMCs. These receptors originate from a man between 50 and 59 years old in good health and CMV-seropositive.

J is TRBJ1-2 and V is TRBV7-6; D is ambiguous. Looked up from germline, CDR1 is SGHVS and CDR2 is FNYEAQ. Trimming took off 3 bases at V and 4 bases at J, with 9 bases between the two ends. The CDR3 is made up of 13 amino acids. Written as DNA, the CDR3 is TGTGCCAGCAGCTTCAGTAACCTCTATGGCTACACCTTC. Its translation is CASSFSNLYGYTF.

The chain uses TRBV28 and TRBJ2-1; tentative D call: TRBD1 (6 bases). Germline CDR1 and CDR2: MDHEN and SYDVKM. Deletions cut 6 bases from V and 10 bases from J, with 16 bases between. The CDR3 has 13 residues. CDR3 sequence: CASSNSNGQEQFF. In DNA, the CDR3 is TGTGCCAGCAGCAACTCGAATGGACAGGAGCAGTTCTTC.

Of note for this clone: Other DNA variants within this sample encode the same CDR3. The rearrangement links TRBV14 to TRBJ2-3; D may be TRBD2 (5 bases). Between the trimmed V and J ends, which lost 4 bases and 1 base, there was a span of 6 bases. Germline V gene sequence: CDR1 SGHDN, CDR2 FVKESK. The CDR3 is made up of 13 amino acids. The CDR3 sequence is CASSRGRTDTQYF. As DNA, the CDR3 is TGTGCCAGCAGCCGCGGGCGCACAGATACGCAGTATTTT. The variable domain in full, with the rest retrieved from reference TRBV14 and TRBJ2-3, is EAGVTQFPSHSVIEKGQTVTLRCDPISGHDNLYWYRRVMGKEIKFLLHFVKESKQDESGMPNNRFLAERTGGTYSTLKVQPAELEDSGVYFCASSRGRTDTQYFGPGTRLTVL.

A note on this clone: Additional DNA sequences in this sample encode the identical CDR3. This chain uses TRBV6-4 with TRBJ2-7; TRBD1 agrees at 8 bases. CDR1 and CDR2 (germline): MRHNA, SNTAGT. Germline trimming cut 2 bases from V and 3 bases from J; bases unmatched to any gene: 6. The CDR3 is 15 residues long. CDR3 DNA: TGTGCCAGCAGTGACGGGACAGGAGGCCTCTACGAGCAGTACGTC. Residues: CASSDGTGGLYEQYV.

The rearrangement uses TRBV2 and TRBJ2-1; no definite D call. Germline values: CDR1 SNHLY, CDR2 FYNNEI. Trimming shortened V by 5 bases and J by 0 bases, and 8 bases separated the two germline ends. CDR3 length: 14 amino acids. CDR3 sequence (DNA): TGTGCCAGCAGTACCCTGAGCTCCTACAATGAGCAGTTCTTC. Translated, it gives CASSTLSSYNEQFF.

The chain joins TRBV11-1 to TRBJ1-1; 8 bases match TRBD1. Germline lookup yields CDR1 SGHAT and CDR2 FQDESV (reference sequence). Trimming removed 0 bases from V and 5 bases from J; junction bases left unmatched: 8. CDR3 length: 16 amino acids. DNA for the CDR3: TGTGCCAGCAGCTTAGCGCGAGGGACAGGACAAACTGAAGCTTTCTTT. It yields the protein CASSLARGTGQTEAFF.

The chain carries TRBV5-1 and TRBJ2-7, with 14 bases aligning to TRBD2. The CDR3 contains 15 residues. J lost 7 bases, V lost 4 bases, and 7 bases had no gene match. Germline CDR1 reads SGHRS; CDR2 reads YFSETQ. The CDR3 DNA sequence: TGCGCCAGCAGCACGGGACTAGCGGGGGCCGTGGAGCAGTACGTC. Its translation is CASSTGLAGAVEQYV.

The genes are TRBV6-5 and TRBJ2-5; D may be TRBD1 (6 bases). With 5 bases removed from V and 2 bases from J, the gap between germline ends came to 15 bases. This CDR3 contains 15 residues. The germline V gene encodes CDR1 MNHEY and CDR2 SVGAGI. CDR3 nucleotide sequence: TGTGCCAGCAGTACCGGACAGAGTTCTCAAGAGACCCAGTACTTC. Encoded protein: CASSTGQSSQETQYF.

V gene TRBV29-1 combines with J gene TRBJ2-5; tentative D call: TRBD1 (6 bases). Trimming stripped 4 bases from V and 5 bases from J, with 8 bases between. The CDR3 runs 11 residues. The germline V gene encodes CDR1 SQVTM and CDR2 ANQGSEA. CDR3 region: CSVARGETQYF. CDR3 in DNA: TGCAGCGTTGCCAGGGGCGAGACCCAGTACTTC.

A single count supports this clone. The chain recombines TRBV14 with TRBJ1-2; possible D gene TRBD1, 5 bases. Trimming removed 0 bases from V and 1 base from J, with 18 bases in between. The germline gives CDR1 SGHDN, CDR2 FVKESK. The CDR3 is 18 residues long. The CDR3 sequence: CASSQDRGTVGYNYGYTF. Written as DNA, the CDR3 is TGTGCCAGCAGCCAAGATAGGGGAACAGTCGGTTATAACTATGGCTACACCTTC.

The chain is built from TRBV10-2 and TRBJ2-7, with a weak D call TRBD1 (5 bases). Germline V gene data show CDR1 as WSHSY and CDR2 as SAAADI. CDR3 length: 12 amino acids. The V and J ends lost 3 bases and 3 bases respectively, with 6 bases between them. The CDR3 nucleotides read TGCGCCAGCAGTGAAGGGGTCTACGAGCAGTACTTC. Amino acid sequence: CASSEGVYEQYF.

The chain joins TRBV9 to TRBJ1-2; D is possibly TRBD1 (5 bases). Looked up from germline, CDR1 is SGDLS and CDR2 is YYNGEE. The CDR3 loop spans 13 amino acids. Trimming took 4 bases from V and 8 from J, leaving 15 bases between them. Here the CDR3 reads CASSTTWRDGYTF. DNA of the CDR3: TGTGCCAGCAGCACGACATGGAGGGACGGCTACACCTTC.